This section outlines one T cell receptor (beta chain) sequence together with its context. The length of the CDR3 is 16 residues. Per germline, CDR1 KGHSH and CDR2 LQKENI. V lost 1 base, J lost 0 bases, and 5 bases stayed unmatched. MiXCR was run by TCRdb on the RT-PCR reads, yielding one entry per CDR3 protein. Altogether more than 550,000 distinct CDR3 sequences are present, 14% being singletons, with the ten largest covering 3.6%. The sample consisted of memory CD4+ T cells from blood. This clonotype was sampled from a female donor in good health, serving as a healthy control. V and J are TRBV18 and TRBJ2-7; 8 nucleotides align to TRBD2. The CDR3 DNA reads as TGTGCCAGCTCACCACTCGGGGGGGAAAGCTCCTACGAGCAGTACTTC. Translated: CASSPLGGESSYEQYF.